This T cell receptor (beta chain) was captured in a study of T-cell reconstitution after alpha-beta-depleted transplantation in children. Unique molecular identifiers were used in preparing the TCRbeta library. TCRdb fed the PCR reads into MiXCR, producing one record per CDR3 protein. The sample shows approximately 400,000 distinct CDR3 sequences, under 13% of them seen only once. The clonotype comes from a human donor who donated a stem cell graft to a child with acute myeloid leukemia. Source: PBMCs from the stem cell graft donor, taken from the stem cell graft.

In DNA form, the CDR3 reads TGCAGTGCTAGGCAGGGGTTATCACCCCTCCACTTT. It yields the protein CSARQGLSPLHF. The J gene is TRBJ1-6, the V gene TRBV20-1; a possible D gene is TRBD1 (6 bases). V shed 3 bases and J shed 10 bases, with 10 bases lying between them. The CDR3 contains 12 residues. Germline values: CDR1 DFQATT, CDR2 SNEGSKA (reference sequence).